This T cell receptor beta chain was profiled in a study of spatial heterogeneity in lung cancer. The sample holds many counts of this clonotype. Its specificity is not known. With the library built for alpha chains, this beta chain is off target and its frequency is not meaningful. Study-wide results and limits: One measure, the expanded intratumoral alpha and beta TCR count, tracked tumor mutation counts.

MiXCR, applied by TCRdb to the 5' RACE reads, yields one record per CDR3 protein. The table shows 13,000 or so distinct CDR3 sequences, with approximately 5.5% occurring only once. Documented time point: sample taken at primary tumor resection. Germline V CDR1 and CDR2: MNHEY, SVGAGI. The CDR3 loop spans 15 amino acids. V trimming: 6 bases; J trimming: 6 bases; junction bases outside the gene matches: 8. This material consisted of lung tumor tissue, taken at surgery. This rearrangement joins TRBV6-5 to TRBJ1-3; 10 positions match TRBD1. This TCR came from a male donor with early-stage non-small cell lung cancer. This CDR3 is CASSTTGQGVNTIYF. DNA for the CDR3: TGTGCCAGCAGCACCACCGGACAGGGGGTAAACACCATATATTTT.